These T cell receptor beta chains were read from a single sample in a study of cytomegalovirus exposure and HLA in healthy donors. The repertoire was sequenced with immunoSEQ multiplex PCR; TCRdb's copy has only in-frame clones and lacks some. The sample has around 120,000 clones, roughly 62% seen once. The sample comprised PBMCs. The receptor set was obtained from a man aged 25 to 45 in good health and CMV-seropositive. Both conserved end residues are part of each CDR3. The order of the fields is V gene, D gene, J gene, clone size, CDR3 DNA, CDR3 protein. The D gene is left open where the match is weak. For some rows the clone size is stated as once, few or many, or as a class when expanded; others skip it.

>TRBV2|NA|TRBJ2-3|NA
TGTGCCAGCACACGCGGAGATACGCAGTATTTT
CASTRGDTQYF
>TRBV7-2|NA|TRBJ1-2|NA
TGTGCCAGCAGCTTAGTACAAGACTATGGCTACACCTTC
CASSLVQDYGYTF
>TRBV6-1|NA|TRBJ2-5|NA
TGTGCCAGCAGCCGGGACTCACAGGAGACCCAGTACTTC
CASSRDSQETQYF
>TRBV7-9|TRBD2|TRBJ2-7|NA
TGTGCCAGCAGCCCACCGGGACTAGCGAACTACGAGCAGTACTTC
CASSPPGLANYEQYF
>TRBV7-9|TRBD2|TRBJ2-5|NA
TGTTCCAGCAGCGCCGGTTCCGGACTAGCGGGGCAAGAGACCCAGTACTTC
CSSSAGSGLAGQETQYF
>TRBV4-3|NA|TRBJ2-7|NA
TGCGCCAGCAGCCAAGGAGTTTTATCCAGGTACGAGCAGTACTTC
CASSQGVLSRYEQYF
>TRBV28|NA|TRBJ1-5|NA
TGTGCCAGCAGTATACTACGAGTCGGGGCCCAGCATTTT
CASSILRVGAQHF
>TRBV5-4|NA|TRBJ2-5|NA
TGTGCCAGCAGCTTGCCCGCGCAGGGTATCGAGACCCAGTACTTC
CASSLPAQGIETQYF
>TRBV11-2|TRBD1|TRBJ1-2|NA
TGTGCCAGCAGCTCCCGAAGAGGACAGGGGCAAACTACCCTCCTCGGCTACACCTTC
CASSSRRGQGQTTLLGYTF
>TRBV2|TRBD1|TRBJ1-5|NA
TGTGCCAGTGCAGGGGGAGAACATAGCAATCAGCCCCAGCATTTT
CASAGGEHSNQPQHF
>TRBV5-1|NA|TRBJ2-6|NA
TGCGCCAGCAGCTGGGGACACGCGGGGGCCAACGTCCTGACTTTC
CASSWGHAGANVLTF
>TRBV7-6|TRBD2|TRBJ2-1|few
TGTGCCAGCAGCCTATCTAGCGGGGGGAGGGGAAACAATGAGCAGTTCTTC
CASSLSSGGRGNNEQFF
>TRBV6-5|NA|TRBJ1-4|NA
TGTGCCAGCAGTTTCGACAGGCGGACTAATGAAAAACTGTTTTTT
CASSFDRRTNEKLFF
>TRBV10-3|TRBD1|TRBJ1-2|NA
TGTGCCATTACTGGCTTACAGGGGGGGGGCTACACCTTC
CAITGLQGGGYTF
>TRBV5-4|NA|TRBJ2-2|NA
TGTGCCAGCAGCTGGGAGAGCGTAAAGAACACCGGGGAGCTGTTTTTT
CASSWESVKNTGELFF
>TRBV15|NA|TRBJ2-1|NA
TGTGCCACCAGCAGAGAACTAGAGTACGAGCAGTTCTTC
CATSRELEYEQFF
>TRBV5-4|TRBD2|TRBJ2-5|NA
TGTGCCAGCAGCTTGGATGCTGGGAGGGACGAGACCCAGTACTTC
CASSLDAGRDETQYF
>TRBV20-1|NA|TRBJ1-2|NA
TGCAGTGCCGGGGACATCCGGGGCTACACCTTC
CSAGDIRGYTF
>TRBV7-9|NA|TRBJ1-2|NA
TGTGCCAGCAGCTCCGAGGGTCCGGGATATGGCTACACCTTC
CASSSEGPGYGYTF
>TRBV7-9|NA|TRBJ1-4|NA
TGTGCCAGCAGGGTTCAGGGGTATGAAAAACTGTTTTTT
CASRVQGYEKLFF
>TRBV10-3|TRBD2|TRBJ2-1|NA
TGTGCCATCACCGGGAGGGAGAATGACAATGAGCAGTTCTTC
CAITGRENDNEQFF
>TRBV7-9|NA|TRBJ1-1|NA
TGTGCCAGCAGCGTTACAGGGAGGAACACTGAAGCTTTCTTT
CASSVTGRNTEAFF
>TRBV18|NA|TRBJ2-1|NA
TGTGCCAGCTCACCACTGGGGCGGGAGCAGTTCTTC
CASSPLGREQFF
>TRBV4-1|TRBD1|TRBJ1-2|NA
TGCGCCAGCAGCCAAAAGGCTCATCGGGACAGCTATGGCTACACCTTC
CASSQKAHRDSYGYTF
>TRBV7-2|NA|TRBJ1-6|once
TGTGCCAGCAGCTTAGACGGACAGAATTCACCCCTCCACTTT
CASSLDGQNSPLHF
>TRBV29-1|NA|TRBJ2-5|NA
TGCAGCGTTGTAACCCGGGAGACCCAGTACTTC
CSVVTRETQYF
>TRBV5-1|TRBD2|TRBJ2-7|NA
TGCGCCAGCAGCTTCAATAGCGGGAGGGCCGGAGAGCAGTACTTC
CASSFNSGRAGEQYF
>TRBV6-1|NA|TRBJ1-1|few
TGTGCCAGCAGCCCCTCCTTAGAGGGCCCAGCTTTCTTT
CASSPSLEGPAFF
>TRBV10-3|TRBD1|TRBJ1-2|few
TGTGCCATCAGCCGAACGACAGGGTCTAACTATGGCTACACCTTC
CAISRTTGSNYGYTF
>TRBV5-4|TRBD1|TRBJ2-3|once
TGTGCCAGCAGCCCGCAATCACAGGGGGCAGATACGCAGTATTTT
CASSPQSQGADTQYF
>TRBV7-8|NA|TRBJ1-5|NA
TGTGCCAGCAGCTTATACAGACACCTAAGCAATCAGCCCCAGCATTTT
CASSLYRHLSNQPQHF
>TRBV29-1|NA|TRBJ1-2|NA
TGCAGCGCGGGGGGTACAGGGTATGGCTACACCTTC
CSAGGTGYGYTF
>TRBV11-3|NA|TRBJ2-1|once
TGTGCCAGCAGCTCAGCGGCAAGCAATGAGCAGTTCTTC
CASSSAASNEQFF
>TRBV27|NA|TRBJ2-3|few
TGTGCCAGCAGTTTAAACTATCGGCGGAACCAAGGGTATTTT
CASSLNYRRNQGYF
>TRBV4-1|NA|TRBJ1-3|NA
TGCGCCAGCAGCCATCCAGTCGCCGACTCTGGAAACACCATATATTTT
CASSHPVADSGNTIYF
>TRBV5-1|TRBD1|TRBJ1-3|NA
TGCGCCAGCAGCTCAGGGGGCTCAGACACCATATATTTT
CASSSGGSDTIYF
>TRBV7-3|NA|TRBJ2-2|NA
TGTGCCAGCAGCTTTGAGGGCACCGGGGAGCTGTTTTTT
CASSFEGTGELFF
>TRBV11-3|TRBD2|TRBJ2-1|NA
TGTGCCAGCAGCTACGGACTAGCGGGAGGTCTAAATGAGCAGTTCTTC
CASSYGLAGGLNEQFF
>TRBV28|NA|TRBJ2-4|NA
TGTGCCAGCAGTCCCTATTCCGGGGGACTAGCCAAAAACATTCAGTACTTC
CASSPYSGGLAKNIQYF
>TRBV12-5|NA|TRBJ2-5|NA
TGTGCTAGTGGCCTAGACCAGGGTAAAGAGACCCAGTACTTC
CASGLDQGKETQYF
>TRBV4-1|NA|TRBJ1-1|NA
TGCGCCAGCAGCCACCCCTTGAGCCACACTGAAGCTTTCTTT
CASSHPLSHTEAFF
>TRBV2|TRBD2|TRBJ2-5|NA
TGTGCCAGCAAACTAGCGGGAGTAGTCCGAGAGACCCAGTACTTC
CASKLAGVVRETQYF
>TRBV28|TRBD2|TRBJ2-7|NA
TGTGCCAGTAGGGAGGGGTCCTACGAGCAGTACTTC
CASREGSYEQYF
>TRBV4-1|NA|TRBJ2-7|NA
TGCGCCAGCAGCCAAGCTTTGGCGGGGCGGGTCTTGGAGCAGTACTTC
CASSQALAGRVLEQYF
>TRBV18|TRBD1|TRBJ2-7|NA
TGTGCCAGCTCACCACAGGGACAGGCCTCCTACGAGCAGTACTTC
CASSPQGQASYEQYF
>TRBV5-1|TRBD2|TRBJ2-5|few
TGCGCCAGCAGCTTGGCCACAACAGGAGCTAGCGGGAGAGCGGAGACCCAGTACTTC
CASSLATTGASGRAETQYF
>TRBV6-5|NA|TRBJ2-7|NA
TGTGCCAGCACCCTCACCCCACCGGTCGTGCAGTACTTC
CASTLTPPVVQYF
>TRBV5-4|NA|TRBJ2-7|NA
TGTGCCAGCAGTTGGGGCCTAACGCCCTACGAGCAGTACTTC
CASSWGLTPYEQYF